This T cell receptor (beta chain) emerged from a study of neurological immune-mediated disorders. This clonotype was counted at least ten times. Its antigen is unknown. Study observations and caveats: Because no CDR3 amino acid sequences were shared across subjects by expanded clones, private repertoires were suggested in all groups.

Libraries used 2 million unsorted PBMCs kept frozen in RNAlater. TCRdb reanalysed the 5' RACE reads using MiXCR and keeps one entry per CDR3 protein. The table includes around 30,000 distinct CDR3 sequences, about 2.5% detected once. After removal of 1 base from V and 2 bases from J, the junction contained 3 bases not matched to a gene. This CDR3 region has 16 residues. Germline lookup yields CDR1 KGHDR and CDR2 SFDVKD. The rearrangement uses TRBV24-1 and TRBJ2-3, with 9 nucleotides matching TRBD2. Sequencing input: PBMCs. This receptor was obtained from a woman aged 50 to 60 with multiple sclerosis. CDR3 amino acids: CATSDFASGNTDTQYF. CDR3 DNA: TGTGCCACCAGTGATTTCGCTAGCGGGAACACAGATACGCAGTATTTT.